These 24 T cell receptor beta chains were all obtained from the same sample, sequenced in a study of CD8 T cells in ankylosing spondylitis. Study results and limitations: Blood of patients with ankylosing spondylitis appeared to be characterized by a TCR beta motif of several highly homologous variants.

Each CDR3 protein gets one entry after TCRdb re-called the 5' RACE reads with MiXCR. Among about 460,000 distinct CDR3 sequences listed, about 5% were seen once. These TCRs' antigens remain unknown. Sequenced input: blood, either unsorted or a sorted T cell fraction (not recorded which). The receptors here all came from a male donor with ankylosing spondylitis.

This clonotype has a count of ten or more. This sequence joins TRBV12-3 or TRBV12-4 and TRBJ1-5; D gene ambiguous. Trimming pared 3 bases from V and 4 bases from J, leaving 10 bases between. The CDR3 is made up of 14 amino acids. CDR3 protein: CASSFNGVNQPQHF. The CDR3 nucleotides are TGTGCCAGCAGTTTTAACGGAGTAAATCAGCCCCAGCATTTT.

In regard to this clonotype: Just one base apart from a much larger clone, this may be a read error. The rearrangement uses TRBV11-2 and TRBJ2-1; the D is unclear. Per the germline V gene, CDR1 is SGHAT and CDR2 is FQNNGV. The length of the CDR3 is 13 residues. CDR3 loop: CASSSKRMGEKFF. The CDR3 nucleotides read TGTGCCAGCAGCTCCAAAAGGATGGGTGAGAAGTTCTTC.

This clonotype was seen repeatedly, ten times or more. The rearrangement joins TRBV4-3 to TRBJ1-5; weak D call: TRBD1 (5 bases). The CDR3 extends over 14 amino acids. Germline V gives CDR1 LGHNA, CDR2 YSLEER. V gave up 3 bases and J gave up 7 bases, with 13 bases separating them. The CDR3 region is CASSQQGTSQPQHF. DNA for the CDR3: TGCGCCAGCAGCCAGCAGGGTACGAGCCAGCCCCAGCATTTT.

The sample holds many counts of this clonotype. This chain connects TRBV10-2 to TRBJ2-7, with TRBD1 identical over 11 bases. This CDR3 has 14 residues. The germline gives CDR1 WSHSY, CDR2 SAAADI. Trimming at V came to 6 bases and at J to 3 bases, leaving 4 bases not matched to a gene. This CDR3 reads CASSRDRGNYEQYF. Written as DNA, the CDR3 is TGCGCCAGCAGCAGGGACAGGGGGAACTACGAGCAGTACTTC.

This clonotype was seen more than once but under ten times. Here the CDR3 reads CASSQGAGTWNSPLHF. In DNA, the CDR3 is TGTGCCAGCAGCCAGGGGGCAGGGACTTGGAATTCACCCCTCCACTTT. This chain joins TRBV6-1 and TRBJ1-6; 8 bases match TRBD1. The V gene's germline CDR1 is MNHNS and CDR2 SASEGT. The CDR3 covers 16 residues. With 6 bases clipped from V and 7 bases from J, the junction kept 11 bases outside the gene matches.

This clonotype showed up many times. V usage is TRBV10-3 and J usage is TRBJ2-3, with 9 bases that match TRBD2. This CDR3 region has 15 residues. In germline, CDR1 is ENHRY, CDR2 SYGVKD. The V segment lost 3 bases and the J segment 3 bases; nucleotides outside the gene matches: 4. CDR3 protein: CAISDNLAGTDTQYF. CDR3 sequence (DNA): TGTGCCATCAGTGACAACCTAGCGGGGACAGATACGCAGTATTTT.

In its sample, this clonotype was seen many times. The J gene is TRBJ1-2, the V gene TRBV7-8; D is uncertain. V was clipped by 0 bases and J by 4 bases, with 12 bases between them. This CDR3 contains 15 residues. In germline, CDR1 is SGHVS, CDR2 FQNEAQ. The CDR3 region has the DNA TGTGCCAGCAGCTTAGCGGCCTCTCCGGGCTATGGCTACACCTTC. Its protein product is CASSLAASPGYGYTF. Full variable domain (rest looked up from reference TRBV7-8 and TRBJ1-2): GAGVSQSPRYKVAKRGQDVALRCDPISGHVSLFWYQQALGQGPEFLTYFQNEAQLDKSGLPSDRFFAERPEGSVSTLKIQRTQQEDSAVYLCASSLAASPGYGYTFGSGTRLTVV.

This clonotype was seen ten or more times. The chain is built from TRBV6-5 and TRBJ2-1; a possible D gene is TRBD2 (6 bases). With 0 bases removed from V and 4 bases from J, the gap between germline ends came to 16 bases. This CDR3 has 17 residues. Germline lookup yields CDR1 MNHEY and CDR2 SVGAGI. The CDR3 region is CASSYSGLRERYNEQFF. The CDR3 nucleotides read TGTGCCAGCAGTTACTCGGGTCTCCGGGAGCGGTACAATGAGCAGTTCTTC.

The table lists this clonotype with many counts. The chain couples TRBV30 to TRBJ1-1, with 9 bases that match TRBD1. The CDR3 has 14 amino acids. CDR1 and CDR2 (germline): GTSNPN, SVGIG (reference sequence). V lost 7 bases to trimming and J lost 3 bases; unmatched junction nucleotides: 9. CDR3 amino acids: CASEGRQGDTEAFF. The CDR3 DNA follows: TGTGCCTCCGAGGGGAGACAGGGGGACACTGAAGCTTTCTTT.

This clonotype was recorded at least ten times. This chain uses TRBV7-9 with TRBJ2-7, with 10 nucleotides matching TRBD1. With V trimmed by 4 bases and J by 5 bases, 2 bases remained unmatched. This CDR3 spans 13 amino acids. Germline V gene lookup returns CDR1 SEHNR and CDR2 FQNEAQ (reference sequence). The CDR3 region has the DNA TGTGCCAGCAGCTGGGACAGGGGAGACGAGCAGTACTTC. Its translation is CASSWDRGDEQYF.

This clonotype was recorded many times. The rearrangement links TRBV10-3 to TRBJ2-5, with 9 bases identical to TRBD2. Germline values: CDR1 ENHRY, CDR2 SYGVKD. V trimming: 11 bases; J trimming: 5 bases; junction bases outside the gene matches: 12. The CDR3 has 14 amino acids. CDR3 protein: CASMGGRAGETQYF. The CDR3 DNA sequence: TGTGCCTCGATGGGCGGGAGGGCCGGTGAGACCCAGTACTTC.

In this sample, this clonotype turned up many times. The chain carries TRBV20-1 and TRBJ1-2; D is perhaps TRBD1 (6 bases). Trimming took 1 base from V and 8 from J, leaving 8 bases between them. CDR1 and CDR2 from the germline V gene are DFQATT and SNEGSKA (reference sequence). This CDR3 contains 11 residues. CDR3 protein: CSARAQGGYTF. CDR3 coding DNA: TGCAGTGCTAGAGCACAGGGCGGCTACACCTTC.

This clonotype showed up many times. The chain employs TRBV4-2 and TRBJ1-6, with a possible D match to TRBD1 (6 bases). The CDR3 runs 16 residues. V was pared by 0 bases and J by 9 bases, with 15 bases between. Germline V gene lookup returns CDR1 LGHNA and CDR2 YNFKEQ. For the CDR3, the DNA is TGTGCCAGCAGCCAAGATAGACAGGAAAGCGGTTCACCCCTCCACTTT. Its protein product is CASSQDRQESGSPLHF.

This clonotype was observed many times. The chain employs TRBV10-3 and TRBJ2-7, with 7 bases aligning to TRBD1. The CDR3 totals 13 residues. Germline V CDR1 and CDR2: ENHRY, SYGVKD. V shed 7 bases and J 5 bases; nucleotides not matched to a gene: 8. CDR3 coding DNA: TGTGCCATCAAGGGGGCCCGAGGCGACGAGCAGTACTTC. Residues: CAIKGARGDEQYF.

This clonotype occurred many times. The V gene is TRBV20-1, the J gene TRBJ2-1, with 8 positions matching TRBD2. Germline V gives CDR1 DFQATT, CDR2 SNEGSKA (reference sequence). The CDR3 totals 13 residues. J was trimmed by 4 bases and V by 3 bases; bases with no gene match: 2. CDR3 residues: CSASGRDYNEQFF. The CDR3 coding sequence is TGCAGTGCTAGCGGGAGGGATTACAATGAGCAGTTCTTC.

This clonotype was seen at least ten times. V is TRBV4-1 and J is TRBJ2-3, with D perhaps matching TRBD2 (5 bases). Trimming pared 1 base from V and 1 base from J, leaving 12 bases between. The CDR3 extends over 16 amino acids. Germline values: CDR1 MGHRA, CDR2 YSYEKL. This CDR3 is CASSQVRGSRTDTQYF. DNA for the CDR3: TGCGCCAGCAGCCAAGTCCGTGGGAGCCGCACAGATACGCAGTATTTT.

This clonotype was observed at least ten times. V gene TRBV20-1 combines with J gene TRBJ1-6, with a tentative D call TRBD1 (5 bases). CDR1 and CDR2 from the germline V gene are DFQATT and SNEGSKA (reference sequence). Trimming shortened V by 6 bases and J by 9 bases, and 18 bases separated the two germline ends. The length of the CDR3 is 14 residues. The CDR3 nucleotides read TGCAGTGCGACAAGGGGACTTGGGAGTTCACCCCTCCACTTT. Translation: CSATRGLGSSPLHF.

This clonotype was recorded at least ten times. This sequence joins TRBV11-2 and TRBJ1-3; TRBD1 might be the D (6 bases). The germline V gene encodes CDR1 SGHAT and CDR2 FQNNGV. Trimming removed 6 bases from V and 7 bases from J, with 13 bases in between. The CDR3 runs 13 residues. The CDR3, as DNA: TGTGCCAGCAGACCGACAGGTTATAACACCATATATTTT. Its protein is CASRPTGYNTIYF.

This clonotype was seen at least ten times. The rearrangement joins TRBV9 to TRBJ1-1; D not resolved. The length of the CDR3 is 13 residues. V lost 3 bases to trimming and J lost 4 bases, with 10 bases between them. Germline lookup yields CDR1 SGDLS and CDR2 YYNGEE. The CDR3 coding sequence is TGTGCCAGCAGCGCCCTTGCGAGCACTGAAGCTTTCTTT. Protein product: CASSALASTEAFF.

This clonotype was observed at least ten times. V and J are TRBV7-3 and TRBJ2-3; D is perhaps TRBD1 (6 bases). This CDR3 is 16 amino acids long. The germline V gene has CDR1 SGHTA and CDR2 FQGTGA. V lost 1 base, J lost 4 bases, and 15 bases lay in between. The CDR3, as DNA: TGTGCCAGCAGCTTAAGGGGCAGGGGAAGAGCAGATACGCAGTATTTT. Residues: CASSLRGRGRADTQYF.

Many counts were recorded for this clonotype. CDR3 bases: TGTGCCAGCAGCCGGGGGCGCCAGGATACGCAGTATTTT. This translates into CASSRGRQDTQYF. The chain employs TRBV7-3 and TRBJ2-3, with D perhaps being TRBD1 or TRBD2 (6 bases each). Germline CDR1 reads SGHTA; CDR2 reads FQGTGA. V dropped 5 bases and J dropped 6 bases, with 12 bases sitting between them. This CDR3 spans 13 amino acids.

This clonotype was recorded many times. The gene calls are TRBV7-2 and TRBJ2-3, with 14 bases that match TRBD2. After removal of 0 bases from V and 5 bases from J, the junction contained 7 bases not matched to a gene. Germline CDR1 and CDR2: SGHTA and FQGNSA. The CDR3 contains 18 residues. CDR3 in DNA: TGTGCCAGCAGCTTAGCCCCCGGGACTAGCGGGAGAGTAGATACGCAGTATTTT. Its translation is CASSLAPGTSGRVDTQYF.

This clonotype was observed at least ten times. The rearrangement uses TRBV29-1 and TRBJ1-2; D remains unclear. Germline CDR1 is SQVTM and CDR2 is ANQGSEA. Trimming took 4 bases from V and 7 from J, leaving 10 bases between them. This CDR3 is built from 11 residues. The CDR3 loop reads CSVGQDFGYTF. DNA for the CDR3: TGCAGCGTTGGTCAAGACTTTGGCTACACCTTC.

The CDR3 protein is CASSLDRRSMNTEAFF. Written as DNA, the CDR3 is TGTGCCAGCAGCCTGGACAGGCGGTCGATGAACACTGAAGCTTTCTTT. The chain is built from TRBV6-2 or TRBV6-3 and TRBJ1-1, with 7 bases fitting TRBD1. In germline, CDR1 is MNHEY, CDR2 SVGEGT. The V segment lost 6 bases and the J segment 0 bases; nucleotides outside the gene matches: 10. The CDR3 is 16 residues long.